The TCR beta chain described here comes from a study of T cell clusters in autoimmune cytopenias. Study-level findings and limits: Primary autoimmune cytopenia patients appeared to lack physiological T cell clusters present in healthy donors.

CDR1 is LNHDA and CDR2 is SQIVND in the germline V gene (reference sequence). The CDR3 is 15 residues long. Tens of thousands of genome equivalents of blood DNA were amplified for TRB. This clonotype is classed as medium-sized by frequency. What it binds is not known. TRB rearrangements were amplified by touch-down multiplex PCR with mixed TRB-A/B primers. TCRdb re-called the multiplex PCR reads, yielding one record per CDR3 amino acid sequence without DNA. This table holds under 3,500 distinct CDR3 sequences. The chain is built from TRBV19 and TRBJ2-2; TCRdb lists TRBD1, though no DNA is available to test this call. The sequence came from a human donor with an autoimmune cytopenia or autoimmune hepatitis (not recorded which). Sequencing input: peripheral blood. CDR3 protein: CASSQIGGVTGELFF.